Following are 7 T cell receptor beta chains from one sample sequenced in a study of T cells after yellow fever vaccination. MiXCR, run by TCRdb on the 5' RACE reads, gives a single entry per CDR3 protein. The data show 100,000 to 150,000 distinct CDR3 sequences, with 8.9% seen just once and roughly 43% held by the top ten. The sequenced sample was CD8+ T cells sorted from PBMCs, obtained on the day of the yellow fever booster vaccination. The origin of the receptors is a man aged 18 to 30 who received the YFV17D yellow fever vaccine.

The table lists this clonotype with many counts. The V gene is TRBV29-1, the J gene TRBJ2-2; D might be TRBD1 (6 bases). The V end lost 6 bases, the J end lost 6 bases, and 11 bases lay between the germline ends. This CDR3 spans 12 amino acids. Germline V gene sequence: CDR1 SQVTM, CDR2 ANQGSEA. The chain's CDR3 is CSVRPGAGELFF. In nucleotides, the CDR3 is TGCAGCGTCCGACCAGGGGCCGGGGAGCTGTTTTTT.

The chain combines TRBV12-3 or TRBV12-4 with TRBJ2-5, with no clear D. Trimming removed 7 bases from V and 7 bases from J, with 19 bases in between. The CDR3 length is 14 residues. The CDR3 region is CASTQIGYSGTQYF. In nucleotides, the CDR3 is TGTGCCAGCACCCAGATAGGCTACTCTGGGACCCAGTACTTC.

The rearrangement links TRBV5-1 to TRBJ2-5; 8 nucleotides match TRBD1. Germline CDR1 and CDR2: SGHRS and YFSETQ. This CDR3 has 18 residues. Losses at the gene ends were 0 bases for V and 4 bases for J; bases not matched to a gene: 14. The CDR3 nucleotides are TGCGCCAGCAGCTTGGCTTGGATGTCTCAGGGGGCGCGAGAGACCCAGTACTTC. Its protein product is CASSLAWMSQGARETQYF.

V is TRBV7-8 and J is TRBJ1-5; weak D call: TRBD1 (6 bases). Germline loops: CDR1 SGHVS, CDR2 FQNEAQ. There are 15 residues in the CDR3. V was trimmed by 5 bases and J by 6 bases, leaving 17 bases between them. This chain's CDR3 is CASSQGGRGSQPQHF. The CDR3 nucleotides read TGTGCCAGCAGCCAAGGGGGTAGGGGTTCTCAGCCCCAGCATTTT.

This clonotype was counted a few times. The gene calls are TRBV19 and TRBJ2-3; D not certain. This CDR3 is built from 13 residues. Trimming shortened V by 7 bases and J by 0 bases, and 8 bases separated the two germline ends. Germline V gene lookup returns CDR1 LNHDA and CDR2 SQIVND (reference sequence). CDR3 protein: CASTTRSTDTQYF. CDR3 bases: TGTGCCAGTACGACCAGGAGCACAGATACGCAGTATTTT.

This clonotype was counted only a few times. V usage is TRBV27 and J usage is TRBJ2-7; tentatively, D is TRBD1 (5 bases). Germline V CDR1 and CDR2: MNHEY, SMNVEV (reference sequence). Trimming cost V 8 bases and J 3 bases, with 14 bases left between them. CDR3 size: 13 residues. CDR3 protein: CASSTQGYYEQYF. The CDR3 DNA is TGTGCCAGCTCGACTCAGGGATACTACGAGCAGTACTTC.

The sample holds a few counts of this clonotype. The J gene is TRBJ2-3, the V gene TRBV3-1; TRBD1 might be the D (6 bases). Germline-derived CDR1 and CDR2 are LGHDT and YNNKEL (reference sequence). Trimming shortened V by 1 base and J by 1 base, and 9 bases separated the two germline ends. The CDR3 sequence is 15 residues long. CDR3 residues: CASSQAGARTDTQYF. The CDR3 nucleotides read TGTGCCAGCAGCCAAGCAGGGGCTCGCACAGATACGCAGTATTTT.